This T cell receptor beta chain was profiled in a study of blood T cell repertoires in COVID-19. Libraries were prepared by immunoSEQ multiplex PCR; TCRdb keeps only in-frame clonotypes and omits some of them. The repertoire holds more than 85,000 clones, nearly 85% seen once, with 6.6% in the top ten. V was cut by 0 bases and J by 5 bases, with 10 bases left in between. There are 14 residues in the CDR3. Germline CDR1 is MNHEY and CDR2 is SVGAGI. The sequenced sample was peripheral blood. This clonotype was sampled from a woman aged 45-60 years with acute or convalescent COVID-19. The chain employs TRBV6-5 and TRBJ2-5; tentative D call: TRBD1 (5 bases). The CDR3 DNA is TGTGCCAGCAGTTACTCGAAGGCAGGGGAGACCCAGTACTTC. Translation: CASSYSKAGETQYF.